Listed here are 32 T cell receptor beta chains from one sample, sequenced in a study of blood T cell repertoires in COVID-19. Profiled with immunoSEQ multiplex PCR; TCRdb holds only in-frame clones, not every one. The repertoire holds some 180,000 clones, with 90% as singletons. The sequenced material came from peripheral blood. The receptors originated from a man aged 50-59 years with acute or convalescent COVID-19.

The chain combines TRBV14 with TRBJ1-2; a possible D gene is TRBD1 (5 bases). The ends were cut back, 1 base at V and 5 bases at J, with 17 bases in the middle. Germline V CDR1 and CDR2: SGHDN, FVKESK. The CDR3 length is 16 residues. The CDR3, as DNA: TGTGCCAGCAGCCAAGCCTGGCGGAGGGGCTTATATGGCTACACCTTC. Protein sequence: CASSQAWRRGLYGYTF.

This chain joins TRBV7-3 and TRBJ1-1; the D gene is possibly TRBD1 (6 bases). Germline V gives CDR1 SGHTA, CDR2 FQGTGA. The V end lost 5 bases, the J end lost 6 bases, and 16 bases lay between the germline ends. This CDR3 spans 14 amino acids. CDR3 in amino acids: CASSNNRDGSEAFF. In nucleotides, the CDR3 is TGTGCCAGCAGCAACAACAGGGATGGGTCTGAAGCTTTCTTT.

The chain recombines TRBV30 with TRBJ2-5; no clear D gene. Trimming cost V 4 bases and J 2 bases, with 8 bases left between them. Germline V gene lookup returns CDR1 GTSNPN and CDR2 SVGIG (reference sequence). This CDR3 comprises 12 residues. CDR3 sequence reads: CAWNTEQETQYF. The DNA for the CDR3 is TGTGCCTGGAACACAGAACAAGAGACCCAGTACTTC.

As concerns this clone: Compared with germline, one end of the junction differs, possibly owing to a read error. V is TRBV29-1 and J is TRBJ2-1, with a weak D call TRBD2 (6 bases). The CDR3 totals 15 residues. The germline gives CDR1 SQVTM, CDR2 ANQGSEA. CDR3 region: CSVEDRGGTYDEQFF. Here the CDR3 DNA reads TGCAGCGTTGAAGATCGTGGGGGGACCTACGATGAGCAGTTCTTC.

The chain has TRBV19 and TRBJ1-2, with D perhaps matching TRBD1 (6 bases). Germline V gives CDR1 LNHDA, CDR2 SQIVND (reference sequence). This CDR3 spans 15 amino acids. Between the trimmed V and J ends, which lost 5 bases and 4 bases, there was a span of 17 bases. CDR3 protein: CASSLRQGRGYGYTF. CDR3 sequence (DNA): TGTGCCAGTAGTCTCCGTCAGGGGAGGGGCTATGGCTACACCTTC.

The V and J genes are TRBV7-9 and TRBJ1-2; TRBD1 aligns across 7 bases. CDR1 is SEHNR, CDR2 FQNEAQ, per germline (reference sequence). V lost 2 bases, J lost 4 bases, and 7 bases stayed unmatched. This CDR3 region has 15 residues. The CDR3 DNA reads as TGTGCCAGCAGCTTATTAGACAGGGTGGTCTATGGCTACACCTTC. Its translation is CASSLLDRVVYGYTF.

This rearrangement joins TRBV27 to TRBJ2-1; 8 nucleotides line up with TRBD2. V trimming: 7 bases; J trimming: 3 bases; junction bases outside the gene matches: 8. Germline CDR1 MNHEY, CDR2 SMNVEV (reference sequence). This CDR3 comprises 15 residues. The CDR3 nucleotides are TGTGCCAGCACCCTATGGGCGGGGGGCTACAATGAGCAGTTCTTC. This gives the protein CASTLWAGGYNEQFF.

CDR3 bases: TGTGCCAGCAGCTTAGATGGGACAGGGAACACCGGGGAGCTGTTTTTT. It yields the protein CASSLDGTGNTGELFF. This chain connects TRBV7-2 to TRBJ2-2; 8 bases line up with TRBD1. V was clipped by 1 base and J by 1 base; unmatched bases: 2. The germline V gene has CDR1 SGHTA and CDR2 FQGNSA. This CDR3 contains 16 residues. Full variable domain (remainder filled in from reference TRBV7-2 and TRBJ2-2): GAGVSQSPSNKVTEKGKDVELRCDPISGHTALYWYRQSLGQGLEFLIYFQGNSAPDKSGLPSDRFSAERTGGSVSTLTIQRTQQEDSAVYLCASSLDGTGNTGELFFGEGSRLTVL.

V gene TRBV3-1 (or the pseudogene TRBV3-2) combines with J gene TRBJ2-5; maybe TRBD2 (6 bases). Germline assignment: CDR1 LGHDT and CDR2 YNNKEL (reference sequence). The CDR3 sequence is 14 residues long. The V gene lost 4 bases and the J gene lost 3 bases, with 12 bases spanning the gap. The CDR3 reads CASSPPGGEETQYF. The CDR3 coding sequence is TGTGCCAGCAGCCCTCCAGGAGGGGAAGAGACCCAGTACTTC.

This chain joins TRBV7-6 and TRBJ2-7; 10 bases are shared with TRBD1. V trimming: 4 bases; J trimming: 5 bases; junction bases outside the gene matches: 11. CDR1 is SGHVS, CDR2 FNYEAQ, per germline. CDR3 length: 16 amino acids. The CDR3 bases are TGTGCCAGCAGCTCGGAGACCGGGACAGGGGACCACGAGCAGTACTTC. Its protein product is CASSSETGTGDHEQYF.

The table lists this clone with a count of one. The gene calls are TRBV11-1 and TRBJ2-5; 8 bases agree with TRBD1. V shed 3 bases and J 0 bases; nucleotides not matched to a gene: 3. This CDR3 has 15 amino acids. Germline assignment: CDR1 SGHAT and CDR2 FQDESV (reference sequence). CDR3 sequence (DNA): TGTGCCAGCAGCTTCTCGACAGGGGACCAAGAGACCCAGTACTTC. It is translated as CASSFSTGDQETQYF.

The V and J genes are TRBV11-2 and TRBJ2-5; maybe TRBD1 (6 bases). Trimming took off 5 bases at V and 2 bases at J, with 12 bases between the two ends. CDR3 length: 14 residues. Per germline, CDR1 SGHAT and CDR2 FQNNGV. In DNA, the CDR3 is TGTGCCAGCAGCCCCAGGGGTTTTCAAGAGACCCAGTACTTC. It specifies CASSPRGFQETQYF.

This clone was detected once. The rearrangement uses TRBV29-1 and TRBJ2-1, with 11 bases identical to TRBD2. The CDR3 loop spans 15 amino acids. The germline V gene encodes CDR1 SQVTM and CDR2 ANQGSEA. V was clipped by 6 bases and J by 9 bases; unmatched bases: 13. CDR3 loop: CSVYTPSGRRGEQFF. The DNA for the CDR3 is TGCAGCGTCTATACACCTAGCGGGAGGAGGGGTGAGCAGTTCTTC.

J is TRBJ2-3 and V is TRBV9, with TRBD2 as a possible D gene (7 bases). The germline V gene has CDR1 SGDLS and CDR2 YYNGEE. V was clipped by 3 bases and J by 6 bases, with 17 bases between them. The CDR3 contains 15 residues. The CDR3 spells CASSGRAGAGDTQYF. CDR3 coding DNA: TGTGCCAGCAGCGGACGCGCGGGGGCGGGGGATACGCAGTATTTT.

The V gene is TRBV9, the J gene TRBJ2-2, with 12 bases fitting TRBD2. The J segment lost 7 bases and the V segment lost 3 bases, leaving 7 bases of the junction unmatched. CDR3 length: 16 residues. Germline V gene data show CDR1 as SGDLS and CDR2 as YYNGEE. CDR3 residues: CASSATSGGRNGELFF. DNA for the CDR3: TGTGCCAGCAGCGCCACTAGCGGGGGGCGCAACGGGGAGCTGTTTTTT.

The chain couples TRBV19 to TRBJ2-1; TRBD2 matches at 8 bases. Germline CDR1 reads LNHDA; CDR2 reads SQIVND (reference sequence). V lost 5 bases, J lost 5 bases, and 8 bases stayed unmatched. This CDR3 is built from 15 residues. The DNA for the CDR3 is TGTGCCAGTAGTCTTAGCGGGACACCTCACAATGAGCAGTTCTTC. It yields the protein CASSLSGTPHNEQFF.

The CDR3 spells CASSSWQGAGAEAFF. The CDR3 DNA reads as TGCGCCAGCAGCTCGTGGCAGGGGGCTGGAGCTGAAGCTTTCTTT. This sequence joins TRBV5-1 and TRBJ1-1, with 8 positions matching TRBD1. The junction had 10 bases not matched to a gene; V was cut back by 3 bases and J by 6 bases. This CDR3 is built from 15 residues. Germline V CDR1 and CDR2: SGHRS, YFSETQ.

This chain uses TRBV2 with TRBJ1-2; 7 bases fit TRBD1. V lost 4 bases and J lost 5; bases outside the gene matches: 1. The CDR3 runs 12 residues. Germline V lookup: CDR1 SNHLY, CDR2 FYNNEI. DNA for the CDR3: TGTGCCAGCAGTGGACAGGGATATGGCTACACCTTC. It yields the protein CASSGQGYGYTF.

The rearrangement joins TRBV4-1 to TRBJ2-6; no firm D call. Germline-derived CDR1 and CDR2 are MGHRA and YSYEKL. CDR3 size: 16 residues. The ends were cut back, 2 bases at V and 1 base at J, with 9 bases in the middle. The CDR3 DNA follows: TGCGCCAGCAGCCAATACACAGAGTCTGGGGCCAACGTCCTGACTTTC. It translates to CASSQYTESGANVLTF.

The CDR3 DNA reads as TGTGCCAGCCGATCGCACCTTCGGTCGGAGCTGTTTTTT. This codes for CASRSHLRSELFF. The chain links TRBV6-4 to TRBJ2-2, with D uncertain. Trimming took off 8 bases at V and 10 bases at J, with 17 bases between the two ends. Germline-derived CDR1 and CDR2 are MRHNA and SNTAGT. This CDR3 comprises 13 residues.

In its sample, this clone was seen a few times. The same CDR3 is also encoded by other DNA sequences in this sample. The rearrangement joins TRBV7-9 to TRBJ2-3; D uncertain. Trimming removed 1 base at V and 0 bases at J, with 5 bases between. The CDR3 totals 14 residues. CDR1 is SEHNR and CDR2 is FQNEAQ in the germline V gene (reference sequence). DNA for the CDR3: TGTGCCAGCAGCTTAGGCTACAGCACAGATACGCAGTATTTT. The encoded protein is CASSLGYSTDTQYF.

This sequence joins TRBV9 and TRBJ2-2, with D maybe TRBD2 (6 bases). CDR1 and CDR2 (germline): SGDLS, YYNGEE. V was trimmed by 2 bases and J by 1 base, leaving 9 bases between them. CDR3 length equals 15 residues. The CDR3 bases are TGTGCCAGCAGCGTCTTGGGGGGGAACACCGGGGAGCTGTTTTTT. It translates to CASSVLGGNTGELFF.

The chain recombines TRBV28 with TRBJ2-7; D is possibly TRBD1 (5 bases). Trimming pared 2 bases from V and 1 base from J, leaving 15 bases between. The germline CDR1 and CDR2 sequences are MDHEN and SYDVKM. The CDR3 extends over 16 amino acids. CDR3 sequence reads: CASSLRSDTWSYEQYV. In DNA, the CDR3 is TGTGCCAGCAGTTTAAGGTCGGACACATGGTCCTACGAGCAGTACGTC.

This chain uses TRBV7-9 with TRBJ1-2; 10 bases are shared with TRBD1. The CDR3 sequence is 16 residues long. Germline V lookup: CDR1 SEHNR, CDR2 FQNEAQ (reference sequence). V shed 4 bases and J 6 bases; nucleotides not matched to a gene: 11. The CDR3 nucleotides are TGTGCCAGCAGCTCTTTAGTTGCCGGGACAGGGGATGGCTACACCTTC. This sequence encodes CASSSLVAGTGDGYTF. Supplemented by reference TRBV7-9 and TRBJ1-2, the full variable domain reads DTGVSQNPRHKITKRGQNVTFRCDPISEHNRLYWYRQTLGQGPEFLTYFQNEAQLEKSRLLSDRFSAERPKGSFSTLEIQRTEQGDSAMYLCASSSLVAGTGDGYTFGSGTRLTVV.

The J gene is TRBJ2-7, the V gene TRBV10-3; 7 nucleotides match TRBD2. The CDR3 totals 16 residues. CDR1 and CDR2 from the germline V gene are ENHRY and SYGVKD. V was pared by 2 bases and J by 0 bases, with 7 bases of the junction left unmatched. Here the CDR3 DNA reads TGTGCCATCAGTGAGACACCGGGACTATCCTCCTACGAGCAGTACGTC. Translation: CAISETPGLSSYEQYV.

This rearrangement joins TRBV7-2 to TRBJ2-1; D unclear. The length of the CDR3 is 15 residues. CDR1 and CDR2 (germline): SGHTA, FQGNSA. V dropped 5 bases and J dropped 4 bases, with 15 bases sitting between them. CDR3 DNA: TGTGCCAGCAGCCCCAGGCCCCAGAATTACAATGAGCAGTTCTTC. It codes for CASSPRPQNYNEQFF.

The chain combines TRBV7-9 with TRBJ2-2; TRBD1 matches at 11 bases. Germline CDR1 is SEHNR and CDR2 is FQNEAQ (reference sequence). The CDR3 spans 16 residues. V trimming: 3 bases; J trimming: 7 bases; junction bases outside the gene matches: 7. The CDR3 DNA sequence: TGTGCCAGCAGCTTTCTCGGGACAGGGGGAAGCGGGGAGCTGTTTTTT. This codes for CASSFLGTGGSGELFF.

The V gene is TRBV28, the J gene TRBJ1-5, with a possible D match to TRBD1 (5 bases). V was pared by 4 bases and J by 3 bases, with 13 bases between. The CDR3 is 15 amino acids. Germline V gene lookup returns CDR1 MDHEN and CDR2 SYDVKM. CDR3 nucleotides: TGTGCCAGCAGTTCCGGGGGGGGGTACAATCAGCCCCAGCATTTT. It specifies CASSSGGGYNQPQHF.

The rearrangement joins TRBV19 to TRBJ1-3; D call uncertain. CDR1 and CDR2 (germline): LNHDA, SQIVND (reference sequence). Trimming pared 3 bases from V and 0 bases from J, leaving 15 bases between. The CDR3 runs 17 residues. The CDR3 nucleotides are TGTGCCAGTAGTATCCCCCGCGGAAGGAACTCTGGAAACACCATATATTTT. It is translated as CASSIPRGRNSGNTIYF.

This clone was counted between two and nine times. This chain joins TRBV4-1 and TRBJ1-4; tentatively, D is TRBD1 (6 bases). The CDR3 loop spans 17 amino acids. Trimming removed 3 bases from V and 8 bases from J, with 22 bases in between. CDR1 is MGHRA, CDR2 YSYEKL, per germline. CDR3 DNA sequence: TGCGCCAGCAGCCACGATGGGGCAGGGGTGCTTGGGGAAAAACTGTTTTTT. As protein: CASSHDGAGVLGEKLFF.

This chain uses TRBV21-1 with TRBJ1-5. TRBV21-1 is classified as a pseudogene. This CDR3 comprises 12 residues. The CDR3 reads CANFGVNQPQHF. The CDR3 DNA sequence: TGTGCCAACTTCGGGGTTAATCAGCCCCAGCATTTT.

The rearrangement joins TRBV7-9 to TRBJ2-7; D is undetermined. Between the trimmed V and J ends, which lost 3 bases and 1 base, there was a span of 7 bases. In germline, CDR1 is SEHNR, CDR2 FQNEAQ (reference sequence). The CDR3 extends over 13 amino acids. In DNA form, the CDR3 reads TGTGCCAGCAGCTTTGGCGGATCCTACGAGCAGTACTTC. It encodes CASSFGGSYEQYF.